The 32 T cell receptor beta chains listed next were all sequenced from one sample in a study of blood T cells in healthy people across ages. For the second PCR, which ran for about 6 to 12 cycles, a sample-barcoded 5' primer and a J-beta primer mix were used. TCRdb analysed the 5' RACE reads with MiXCR anew, one entry per CDR3 protein. The repertoire holds about 760,000 distinct CDR3 sequences, with around three fifths as singletons. Sample: blood. The receptor source for this set is a man aged 40-49 years in good health.

The chain recombines TRBV9 with TRBJ1-5; no clear D. This CDR3 has 13 amino acids. The germline V gene encodes CDR1 SGDLS and CDR2 YYNGEE. V lost 4 bases, J lost 5 bases, and 10 bases lay in between. CDR3 residues: CASSSAPDQPQHF. CDR3 coding DNA: TGTGCCAGCAGCTCCGCACCCGATCAGCCCCAGCATTTT.

J is TRBJ1-4 and V is TRBV20-1; no firm D call. Per germline, CDR1 DFQATT and CDR2 SNEGSKA (reference sequence). V dropped 6 bases and J dropped 3 bases, with 14 bases sitting between them. CDR3 length: 14 residues. The CDR3, as DNA: TGCAGTGCCGCGGGTGCAAACTCTAATGAAAAACTGTTTTTT. Translating it yields CSAAGANSNEKLFF.

A word on this clonotype: With a much larger clone just one base away, this may be a read error. The chain recombines TRBV5-1 with TRBJ2-7; 9 nucleotides align to TRBD1. Matching the DNA end better, TRBJ2-4 makes the J call doubtful. The CDR3 contains 14 residues. Germline V gene lookup returns CDR1 SGHRS and CDR2 YFSETQ. CDR3 sequence reads: CVSSLGQGLAIQYF. The DNA for the CDR3 is TGCGTCAGCAGCTTGGGACAGGGTTTGGCCATTCAGTACTTC.

This clonotype has a single count. This rearrangement joins TRBV13 to TRBJ2-1; D remains unclear. Germline loops: CDR1 PRHDT, CDR2 FYEKMQ (reference sequence). This CDR3 region has 14 residues. The V gene lost 8 bases and the J gene lost 0 bases, with 11 bases spanning the gap. CDR3 in amino acids: CASRMVSSYNEQFF. CDR3 sequence (DNA): TGTGCCAGCCGGATGGTGAGCTCCTACAATGAGCAGTTCTTC.

V usage is TRBV4-2 and J usage is TRBJ2-7; D may be TRBD1 or TRBD2 (5 bases each). Germline values: CDR1 LGHNA, CDR2 YNFKEQ. The V end was cut by 2 bases, the J end by 9 bases, with 29 bases between. There are 18 residues in the CDR3. The CDR3 DNA reads TGTGCCAGCAGCCAAACAGATGGGGACGGGACGTCTTTTTGGGCGCAGTACTTC. Translated: CASSQTDGDGTSFWAQYF.

The chain carries TRBV7-2 and TRBJ2-6, with no clear D. V gave up 5 bases and J gave up 0 bases, with 17 bases separating them. The V gene's germline CDR1 is SGHTA and CDR2 FQGNSA. This CDR3 has 18 amino acids. The CDR3 DNA reads as TGTGCCAGCAGCCCCCGGTTGGCAGGAACCTCTGGGGCCAACGTCCTGACTTTC. The encoded protein is CASSPRLAGTSGANVLTF.

V and J are TRBV6-2 or TRBV6-3 and TRBJ2-3; 9 nucleotides match TRBD1. The V and J ends lost 3 bases and 3 bases, in that order; junction bases with no gene match: 7. CDR1 and CDR2 (germline): MNHEY, SVGEGT. The CDR3 is made up of 16 amino acids. CDR3: CASSYRTGDTTDTQYF. In DNA, the CDR3 is TGTGCCAGCAGTTATCGGACAGGGGATACGACAGATACGCAGTATTTT.

This chain uses TRBV29-1 with TRBJ2-7; 7 bases line up with TRBD1. With 7 bases clipped from V and 3 bases from J, the junction kept 9 bases outside the gene matches. Germline-derived CDR1 and CDR2 are SQVTM and ANQGSEA. This CDR3 spans 13 amino acids. CDR3 DNA: TGCAGCGGGCTAGGGACAGAAGGCTACGAGCAGTACTTC. Protein: CSGLGTEGYEQYF.

The chain employs TRBV2 and TRBJ2-7, with 7 bases matching TRBD1. CDR1 SNHLY and CDR2 FYNNEI come from the germline V gene. The CDR3 length is 13 residues. V lost 4 bases, J lost 3 bases, and 3 bases stayed unmatched. Written as DNA, the CDR3 is TGTGCCAGCAGTGTTGACAGGGTCTACGAGCAGTACTTC. It codes for CASSVDRVYEQYF.

The chain carries TRBV29-1 and TRBJ2-3; the D gene could be TRBD1 or TRBD2 (5 bases each). The CDR3 totals 13 residues. Trimming pared 8 bases from V and 1 base from J, leaving 13 bases between. Germline loops: CDR1 SQVTM, CDR2 ANQGSEA. CDR3 bases: TGCAGCTGGGGGAGCCTCGGCACAGATACGCAGTATTTT. Protein: CSWGSLGTDTQYF.

This clonotype was observed a handful of times. The CDR3 sequence is CATSYLTGELFF. As DNA, the CDR3 is TGTGCCACCAGTTACCTCACCGGGGAGCTGTTTTTT. This chain connects TRBV15 to TRBJ2-2; D remains unclear. The germline gives CDR1 LNHNV, CDR2 YYDKDF (reference sequence). V dropped 6 bases and J dropped 4 bases, with 6 bases sitting between them. There are 12 residues in the CDR3.

The rearrangement joins TRBV29-1 to TRBJ2-7, with a weak D call TRBD2 (6 bases). The CDR3 contains 15 residues. Germline CDR1 is SQVTM and CDR2 is ANQGSEA. Trimming pared 5 bases from V and 3 bases from J, leaving 20 bases between. The CDR3: CSVINRDGGLYEQYF. The CDR3 DNA reads TGCAGCGTTATAAACCGGGACGGGGGTCTCTACGAGCAGTACTTC.

This clonotype was seen once. The rearrangement links TRBV15 to TRBJ2-5; the D is unclear. This CDR3 spans 12 amino acids. Trimming took off 6 bases at V and 5 bases at J, with 10 bases between the two ends. The germline V gene has CDR1 LNHNV and CDR2 YYDKDF (reference sequence). The CDR3 DNA reads TGTGCCACCAGAGAAGCGAGGGAGACCCAGTACTTC. Amino acids: CATREARETQYF.

This clonotype came up a few times. The rearrangement links TRBV6-2 or TRBV6-3 to TRBJ2-6; D not certain. CDR1 is MNHEY and CDR2 is SVGEGT in the germline V gene. The CDR3 has 16 residues. V lost 6 bases, J lost 2 bases, and 14 bases lay in between. CDR3 in amino acids: CASSSSLEPGANVLTF. The DNA of the CDR3 is TGTGCCAGCAGCTCTTCATTGGAGCCTGGGGCCAACGTCCTGACTTTC.

This clonotype was counted between two and nine times. V gene TRBV9 combines with J gene TRBJ2-1; tentatively, D is TRBD2 (6 bases). The CDR3 is 15 amino acids. Trimming cost V 0 bases and J 5 bases, with 12 bases left between them. Germline CDR1 reads SGDLS; CDR2 reads YYNGEE. The CDR3 coding sequence is TGTGCCAGCAGCGTAGCGCCCGGGACTCACAATGAGCAGTTCTTC. Protein product: CASSVAPGTHNEQFF.

This clonotype was counted only a few times. This chain uses TRBV4-3 with TRBJ2-5, with D tentatively TRBD1 or TRBD2 (5 bases each). V dropped 0 bases and J dropped 4 bases, with 12 bases sitting between them. Germline V gene lookup returns CDR1 LGHNA and CDR2 YSLEER. The CDR3 runs 15 residues. CDR3 sequence: CASSQDAAGRETQYF. CDR3 coding DNA: TGCGCCAGCAGCCAAGACGCGGCAGGGAGAGAGACCCAGTACTTC.

This chain connects TRBV15 to TRBJ2-3; 7 bases align to TRBD2. This CDR3 region has 13 residues. Trimming cost V 5 bases and J 14 bases; bases outside gene matches: 13. Germline values: CDR1 LNHNV, CDR2 YYDKDF (reference sequence). The CDR3 nucleotides are TGTGCCACCAGCGCGGGAGTACACAGATACGCGTATTTT. This encodes CATSAGVHRYAYF.

The chain has TRBV20-1 and TRBJ1-6; D might be TRBD1 (5 bases). The CDR3 is made up of 13 amino acids. Trimming removed 4 bases at V and 7 bases at J, with 11 bases between. Germline CDR1 reads DFQATT; CDR2 reads SNEGSKA (reference sequence). The CDR3 protein is CSAKGERNSPLHF. CDR3 nucleotides: TGCAGTGCTAAAGGGGAGAGAAATTCACCCCTCCACTTT.

The chain combines TRBV12-3 or TRBV12-4 with TRBJ1-1, with D maybe TRBD1 (5 bases). V lost 1 base and J lost 0, with 9 bases in between. The CDR3 length is 15 residues. The CDR3 DNA is TGTGCCAGCAGTTTAGGGACACCTGTGAACACTGAAGCTTTCTTT. Translation: CASSLGTPVNTEAFF.

The rearrangement uses TRBV4-3 and TRBJ2-4; D may be TRBD1 or TRBD2 (5 bases each). TRBJ2-7 explains the end of the DNA better; the J call may be wrong. The CDR3 covers 17 residues. Per germline, CDR1 LGHNA and CDR2 YSLEER. The CDR3 region has the DNA TGCGCCAGCAGCCAAGAGTCAGGGACCGGGAAGGTCCACGAGCAGTACTTC. It specifies CASSQESGTGKVHEQYF.

This clonotype occurred a few times. The genes are TRBV27 and TRBJ2-3; D is possibly TRBD1 (6 bases). This CDR3 spans 13 amino acids. Germline CDR1 MNHEY, CDR2 SMNVEV (reference sequence). V was pared by 10 bases and J by 2 bases, with 13 bases between. The CDR3, as DNA: TGTGCCACCCGAACAGGGTTCACAGATACGCAGTATTTT. It is translated as CATRTGFTDTQYF.

This clonotype has only a few counts. The chain has TRBV27 and TRBJ2-7; tentatively, D is TRBD2 (6 bases). V was cut by 5 bases and J by 0 bases, with 23 bases left in between. The V gene's germline CDR1 is MNHEY and CDR2 SMNVEV (reference sequence). The CDR3 covers 18 residues. Written as DNA, the CDR3 is TGTGCCAGCAGTCTCCTCTCTCCGGTAGCGGACTTCTCCTACGAGCAGTACTTC. This codes for CASSLLSPVADFSYEQYF.

The chain employs TRBV10-3 and TRBJ2-5; D may match TRBD1 or TRBD2 (7 bases each). The CDR3 spans 18 residues. Germline V gives CDR1 ENHRY, CDR2 SYGVKD. Trimming cost V 6 bases and J 5 bases, with 28 bases left between them. This CDR3 reads CAISREVTGVRGVETQYF. The DNA for the CDR3 is TGTGCCATCAGCCGGGAGGTCACAGGGGTTCGGGGTGTGGAGACCCAGTACTTC.

This clonotype has just a few counts. This chain connects TRBV6-8 to TRBJ2-7, with D perhaps TRBD1 (5 bases). In germline, CDR1 is MNHGY, CDR2 SAAAGT. Trimming removed 7 bases from V and 3 bases from J, with 22 bases in between. CDR3 length equals 16 residues. The CDR3 reads CASTLRPGPRVYEQYF. DNA for the CDR3: TGTGCCAGCACTTTACGGCCGGGTCCCAGGGTCTACGAGCAGTACTTC.

The chain has TRBV28 and TRBJ2-7, with 7 positions matching TRBD1. The CDR3 has 14 residues. With V trimmed by 6 bases and J by 4 bases, 9 bases remained unmatched. Per germline, CDR1 MDHEN and CDR2 SYDVKM. CDR3 sequence (DNA): TGTGCCAGCAGGAGCTCCGGGACAGTTTACGAGCAGTACTTC. It specifies CASRSSGTVYEQYF.

The table lists this clonotype with a few counts. The genes are TRBV4-3 and TRBJ2-5; D is possibly TRBD2 (5 bases). Germline assignment: CDR1 LGHNA and CDR2 YSLEER. The CDR3 contains 16 residues. V shed 1 base and J shed 5 bases, with 17 bases lying between them. CDR3 coding DNA: TGCGCCAGCAGCCAAGCCCCAGTAGGGAGTGTGGAGACCCAGTACTTC. It translates to CASSQAPVGSVETQYF.

The rearrangement joins TRBV12-3 or TRBV12-4 to TRBJ2-4; TRBD2 matches at 10 bases. The CDR3 spans 17 residues. The junction had 13 bases not matched to a gene; V was cut back by 3 bases and J by 8 bases. CDR3 sequence reads: CASSFRGSGRPHDIQYF. The CDR3, as DNA: TGTGCCAGCAGTTTCAGGGGTAGCGGGAGGCCCCACGACATTCAGTACTTC.

This clonotype has a single count. The chain links TRBV7-2 to TRBJ2-1; possibly TRBD2 for D (6 bases). Germline values: CDR1 SGHTA, CDR2 FQGNSA. Trimming left V 4 bases short and J 0 bases short, with 16 bases between. The CDR3 loop spans 17 amino acids. The CDR3 region has the DNA TGTGCCAGCAGCTCACTCCTTAGCGGATTCTCCTACAATGAGCAGTTCTTC. It codes for CASSSLLSGFSYNEQFF.

This clonotype was counted only a few times. This chain connects TRBV4-2 to TRBJ2-5; TRBD2 matches at 12 bases. Germline V CDR1 and CDR2: LGHNA, YNFKEQ. Trimming cost V 4 bases and J 2 bases; bases outside gene matches: 5. This CDR3 is built from 16 residues. The CDR3 protein is CASSPVLAGGQETQYF. The CDR3 nucleotides read TGTGCCAGCAGCCCGGTACTAGCGGGGGGACAAGAGACCCAGTACTTC.

The chain recombines TRBV28 with TRBJ2-5; D may be TRBD2 (6 bases). V dropped 11 bases and J dropped 11 bases, with 30 bases sitting between them. The CDR3 sequence is 15 residues long. The germline V gene encodes CDR1 MDHEN and CDR2 SYDVKM. The CDR3 is CACLASESSYSEQYF. CDR3 coding DNA: TGTGCCTGTCTAGCTAGCGAGTCCTCCTACAGTGAGCAGTACTTC.

The chain couples TRBV9 to TRBJ2-5; D is possibly TRBD1 (6 bases). CDR1 is SGDLS and CDR2 is YYNGEE in the germline V gene. Trimming left V 0 bases short and J 5 bases short, with 17 bases between. The CDR3 runs 16 residues. The CDR3 coding sequence is TGTGCCAGCAGCGTAGACATCGTTGGGGGCCAGGAGACCCAGTACTTC. This sequence encodes CASSVDIVGGQETQYF.

The rearrangement uses TRBV28 and TRBJ1-2; the D is unclear. The germline gives CDR1 MDHEN, CDR2 SYDVKM. The length of the CDR3 is 17 residues. Trimming shortened V by 8 bases and J by 0 bases, and 22 bases separated the two germline ends. CDR3 loop: CASQNWRAEQSNYGYTF. In nucleotides, the CDR3 is TGTGCCAGCCAGAACTGGAGGGCAGAACAGTCTAACTATGGCTACACCTTC.